This TCR beta chain was identified during a study of T cell repertoires and HLA-DP antigens (dated by TCRdb to the late 2010s). In terms of the full investigation: The study used an in vitro model of CD4+ T cell alloreactivity in which transduced HeLa cells presented allogeneic HLA-DP. Average DNA input was around 240 ng for sorted CD137+CD4+ samples, compared with approximately 1,300 ng for pre-culture CD4+ samples. The three donors, two male and one female, ranged from the 18-to-29 to the 60-to-69 age band. One alloantigen differed from self by one peptide-binding groove amino acid, whereas the other differed by ten, modelling structurally similar versus dissimilar alloantigens. Broad study findings and their caveats: Clones undetected before culture had an average cumulative frequency of roughly 35% against one allele versus around 51% against the other. Naive and memory CD4+ repertoires were not analysed separately. Sorted CD137+ cells showed similar clonality against both alloantigens, at approximately 0.36, which was much higher than the roughly 0.038 seen in pre-culture samples. The study was limited by having just three donors, by relying on a non-physiological HeLa antigen-presenting system, and by using total CD4+ cells as responders.

Note on this clone: The antigen this receptor binds is unknown. Base qualities were left out, and no much larger clone turns up one base away.

The CDR3, from cysteine to phenylalanine, totals 14 residues. The sequence is cut down to CDR3 DNA, 42 bases in frame from base 1. CDR1 and CDR2, per the germline V gene, are MNHEY and SVGAGI. The junction shows trimming of 5 bases on V and 0 bases on J, and the gene matches do not reach 4 bases of it. The immunoSEQ multiplex PCR, with forward primers for 54 TRBV segments and reverse primers for 13 TRBJ segments, was used to amplify TCRB CDR3 regions. Deep resolution, with a target of a few hundred thousand T cell genomes, was applied to the sequencing of pre-culture CD4+ samples. Amplicons were sequenced on an Illumina HiSeq System, producing 87 bp reads covering the CDR3. As for how the authors treated the data: Correction for PCR and sequencing errors was applied to reads, and CDR3 regions were defined through alignment to IMGT reference sequences. Template and unique rearrangement counts were estimated using synthetic template pools. Clonality was computed by subtracting Pielou's evenness from 1. Richness was estimated with the Daley-Smith estimator. Morisita's index was used to measure repertoire overlap. Clones present in cultured samples but not detected in the pre-culture repertoire of the same donor were defined as low-abundance clones. TCRdb holds this immuneACCESS table with in-frame rearrangements only. Some clones are missing; in checked studies, unresolved V genes explain under half, and the rest has no known cause. The V and J calls and clone size come from that table; D and trimming were worked out from the DNA. The sample has some 89,000 clones on record, around nine tenths of them singletons. Around 1.7% of the sample rests with the top ten.

Magnetic bead negative selection was used to isolate untouched CD4+ T cells from Ficoll-separated PBMC, with purity averaging almost 98%. Untouched CD4+ T cells were isolated with magnetic beads from Ficoll-separated PBMC, and a purity of about 98% was reached with negligible CD8+ contamination. Peripheral blood mononuclear cells were supplied by the buffy coats of a few healthy blood donors, who served as the study donors. All three donors were CMV seronegative. Genomic DNA was extracted with the DNeasy Blood & Tissue Kit. For each subject, genomic DNA from sorted CD137+CD4+ cells and from pre-culture CD4+ baseline samples underwent TCRB sequencing.

The V and J genes are TRBV6-5 and TRBJ2-7; TRBD1 aligns with 7 central bases. The source material was CD4+ T cells from PBMCs. This sequence was found in a man aged 45 to 65 in good health and CMV-seronegative. CDR3 reads: CASSRQGYSYEQYF. Here is the DNA: TGTGCCAGCAGTAGACAGGGATACTCCTACGAGCAGTACTTC.